This entry describes one TCR beta chain. These data are taken from a study of shared clonotypes between healthy human individuals. CDR3 length equals 14 residues. V was shortened by 0 bases and J by 4 bases, with 10 bases between the two germline ends. Germline V gives CDR1 LGHNA, CDR2 YSLEER. The assay was immunoSEQ multiplex PCR, and TCRdb's table has in-frame clones only and misses some. The table has roughly 2.2 million clones, 85% to 95% seen once. The TCR comes from a young man in good health. Some clones in this sample may be carry-over from other donors' samples. The V gene is TRBV4-3, the J gene TRBJ2-7; D is ambiguous. The sequenced material came from naive CD4+ T cells from PBMCs. Subset meaning: CD45RA+ positively selected. The CDR3 spells CASSQESGTYEQYF. CDR3 coding DNA: TGCGCCAGCAGCCAAGAGTCCGGTACTTACGAGCAGTACTTC.